This TCR beta chain came from a study of identifying expanded T cells in peripheral blood. Measured with immunoSEQ multiplex PCR; TCRdb has only the in-frame clones, and not every one. The profile covers tens of thousands of clones, with approximately 88% appearing a single time and 4.5% to 7% taken by the ten largest. CDR1 and CDR2 from the germline V gene are SGHDT and YYEEEE. The CDR3 consists of 12 residues. V lost 4 bases and J 2 bases, leaving 6 bases between the germline ends. Whole-study results and caveats: Across healthy donors, higher total template counts meant significantly greater roughly two-week count variance.

No infections or other immune events were documented during collection. To note about this clone: Its specificity is unknown.

V gene TRBV5-6 combines with J gene TRBJ2-5; D is uncertain. This TCR derives from a person between 18 and 75 years old in good health. The source material was blood. The CDR3: CASSLPQETQYF. The CDR3 nucleotides read TGTGCCAGCAGCCTTCCACAAGAGACCCAGTACTTC.